The next 8 T cell receptor beta chains were all read from a single sample in a study of blood T cell repertoires in COVID-19. This table comes from immunoSEQ multiplex PCR, and its TCRdb copy is limited to in-frame clones, with some not included. The sample has roughly 90,000 clones; approximately 86% are singletons. The sample was peripheral blood. Receptor source: a man aged 40-50 years with acute or convalescent COVID-19.

In its sample, this clone was seen once. The V and J genes are TRBV5-1 and TRBJ2-7, with 7 positions matching TRBD2. CDR3 length: 14 amino acids. Germline V CDR1 and CDR2: SGHRS, YFSETQ. The V gene end was trimmed by 0 bases and the J gene end by 2 bases; junction bases not matched to a gene: 2. This chain's CDR3 is CASSLVAGAYEQYF. The CDR3 DNA is TGCGCCAGCAGCTTGGTGGCGGGAGCCTACGAGCAGTACTTC.

The V call is TRBV5-8, the J call TRBJ1-2, with a weak D call TRBD1 (5 bases). The V gene's germline CDR1 is SGHTS and CDR2 YDEGEE. The length of the CDR3 is 15 residues. V was clipped by 1 base and J by 4 bases, with 14 bases between them. The CDR3 nucleotides are TGTGCCAGCAGCTTGAAGGGGATGCGGTCCTATGGCTACACCTTC. This encodes CASSLKGMRSYGYTF.

The chain combines TRBV12-3 or TRBV12-4 with TRBJ2-1; perhaps TRBD2 as D (6 bases). Trimming cost V 7 bases and J 14 bases, with 21 bases left between them. CDR3 length equals 13 residues. The CDR3, as DNA: TGTGCCAGCACCTCCTCGTCGGAGGGCCGCAAGTTCTTC. Its protein product is CASTSSSEGRKFF.

The chain links TRBV27 to TRBJ2-1; D remains ambiguous. This CDR3 contains 13 residues. Trimming shortened V by 0 bases and J by 6 bases, and 6 bases separated the two germline ends. Germline V CDR1 and CDR2: MNHEY, SMNVEV (reference sequence). The CDR3, as DNA: TGTGCCAGCAGTTTATCGAGGCTCAATGAGCAGTTCTTC. Its protein product is CASSLSRLNEQFF.

The chain recombines TRBV7-2 with TRBJ1-1; 10 nucleotides match TRBD1. Germline-derived CDR1 and CDR2 are SGHTA and FQGNSA. The CDR3 consists of 14 residues. The J segment lost 8 bases and the V segment lost 1 base, leaving 4 bases of the junction unmatched. The chain's CDR3 is CASSLGVTGGEAFF. The CDR3 region has the DNA TGTGCCAGCAGCTTAGGGGTGACAGGGGGCGAAGCTTTCTTT. The complete variable domain, with remaining parts taken from reference TRBV7-2 and TRBJ1-1, reads GAGVSQSPSNKVTEKGKDVELRCDPISGHTALYWYRQSLGQGLEFLIYFQGNSAPDKSGLPSDRFSAERTGGSVSTLTIQRTQQEDSAVYLCASSLGVTGGEAFFGQGTRLTVV.

The chain joins TRBV5-1 to TRBJ1-4, with unresolved D. With 0 bases removed from V and 7 bases from J, the gap between germline ends came to 10 bases. This CDR3 is 14 amino acids long. Germline V lookup: CDR1 SGHRS, CDR2 YFSETQ. The chain's CDR3 is CASSLGAVGEKLFF. For the CDR3, the DNA is TGCGCCAGCAGCTTGGGAGCTGTTGGTGAAAAACTGTTTTTT.

The table lists this clone with a few counts. The chain joins TRBV27 to TRBJ2-7, with 8 positions matching TRBD1. This CDR3 has 15 amino acids. Germline CDR1 reads MNHEY; CDR2 reads SMNVEV (reference sequence). The V segment lost 8 bases and the J segment 3 bases; nucleotides outside the gene matches: 12. CDR3: CASGGQVVDFYEQYF. The CDR3 DNA reads as TGTGCCAGCGGGGGACAGGTGGTCGATTTCTACGAGCAGTACTTC.

The chain employs TRBV6-5 and TRBJ1-2; 7 nucleotides agree with TRBD1. Per the germline V gene, CDR1 is MNHEY and CDR2 is SVGAGI. V shed 5 bases and J 2 bases; nucleotides not matched to a gene: 2. The CDR3 runs to 13 residues. The CDR3 DNA follows: TGTGCCAGCAGTAGAGGGGGCAACTATGGCTACACCTTC. It is translated as CASSRGGNYGYTF.